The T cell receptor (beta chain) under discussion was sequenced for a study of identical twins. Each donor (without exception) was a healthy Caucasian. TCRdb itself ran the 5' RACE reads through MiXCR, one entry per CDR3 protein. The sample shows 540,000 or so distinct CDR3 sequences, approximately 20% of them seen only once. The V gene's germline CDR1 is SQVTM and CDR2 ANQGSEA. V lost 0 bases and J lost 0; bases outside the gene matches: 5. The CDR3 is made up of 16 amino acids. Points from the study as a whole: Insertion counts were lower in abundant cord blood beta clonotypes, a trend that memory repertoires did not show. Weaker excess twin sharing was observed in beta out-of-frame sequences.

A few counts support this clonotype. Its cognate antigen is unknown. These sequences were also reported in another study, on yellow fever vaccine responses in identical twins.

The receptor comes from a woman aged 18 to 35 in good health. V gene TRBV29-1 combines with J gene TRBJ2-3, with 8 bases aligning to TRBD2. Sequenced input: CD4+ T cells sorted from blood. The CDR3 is CSVEDREGSSTDTQYF. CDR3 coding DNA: TGCAGCGTTGAAGATCGGGAGGGATCTAGCACAGATACGCAGTATTTT.